This T cell receptor (beta chain) stems from a study of CD8 T cells in Susac syndrome. Note on this clonotype: Its matching antigen is unknown.

Random-hexamer reverse transcription was applied to about 0.45 to 1 ug RNA. The TCR beta CDR3 was amplified by immunoSEQ multiplex PCR across 54 Vbeta, 13 Jbeta. One entry per CDR3 protein results from TCRdb running MiXCR on the immunoSEQ multiplex PCR reads. The sample has some 150,000 distinct CDR3 sequences; roughly 94% are singletons. TCR beta from blood CD8+ and CD4+ T cells was sequenced. The authors negatively isolated CD8+ and CD4+ T cells and FACS-enriched TEMRA cells. Germline CDR1 is SEHNR and CDR2 is FQNEAQ (reference sequence). CDR3 length: 13 amino acids. The V end was cut by 5 bases, the J end by 7 bases, with 12 bases between. The study's findings and limits: Only a relatively small number of individuals were included in the TCR sequencing and HLA analysis.

The source material was CD8+ T cells from PBMCs. This clonotype was sampled from a human donor with multiple sclerosis. This chain joins TRBV7-9 and TRBJ2-1, with D unresolved. Here the CDR3 DNA reads TGTGCCAGCAGCGGCTCTTCTCCAAATGAGCAGTTCTTC. Its translation is CASSGSSPNEQFF.